This is a list of T cell receptor beta chains from one sample in a study of CD8 T cells in ankylosing spondylitis. A single record per CDR3 protein comes from TCRdb applying MiXCR to the 5' RACE reads. The sample gives about 400,000 distinct CDR3 sequences, roughly 20% of which show up once; about 12% is in the top ten. Specimen: blood, either unsorted or a sorted T cell fraction (not recorded which). The receptors were gathered from a male donor with ankylosing spondylitis or in good health (not recorded which). The CDR3 runs from the conserved cysteine through the conserved F or W. A D gene is named only where the DNA matches it firmly. Clone size, where shown, is once, few, many, or a class for clones that have expanded.

v_call: TRBV6-1
d_call: .
j_call: TRBJ1-1
clone_size: .
cdr3_nt: TGTGCCACCCATCTGATGGGGGGCAACACTGAAGCTTTCTTT
cdr3_aa: CATHLMGGNTEAFF

v_call: TRBV12-3/TRBV12-4
d_call: .
j_call: TRBJ2-1
clone_size: few
cdr3_nt: TGTGCCAGCAGTTACGGACCGTACAATGAGCAGTTCTTC
cdr3_aa: CASSYGPYNEQFF

v_call: TRBV20-1
d_call: TRBD2
j_call: TRBJ2-2
clone_size: few
cdr3_nt: TGCAGTGCTAGAGATTTCACTAGCGGCGCCCCGAACACCGGGGAGCTGTTTTTT
cdr3_aa: CSARDFTSGAPNTGELFF

v_call: TRBV12-3/TRBV12-4
d_call: .
j_call: TRBJ2-1
clone_size: .
cdr3_nt: TGTGCCAGCAGTTCGGCAGGGTCCCGCAATGAGCAGTTCTTC
cdr3_aa: CASSSAGSRNEQFF

v_call: TRBV9
d_call: TRBD2
j_call: TRBJ2-1
clone_size: few
cdr3_nt: TGTGCCAGCAGCGTAGATCTAGCGGGAAATGAGCAGTTCTTC
cdr3_aa: CASSVDLAGNEQFF

v_call: TRBV4-2
d_call: TRBD1
j_call: TRBJ2-2
clone_size: few
cdr3_nt: TGTGCCAGCAGCCCAGACTGGGACAGGGTGGCCGGGGAGCTGTTTTTT
cdr3_aa: CASSPDWDRVAGELFF

v_call: TRBV10-3
d_call: TRBD2
j_call: TRBJ2-4
clone_size: .
cdr3_nt: TGTGCCACCGAAGGCCCCGGGACTAGCGGGGATATTGTCTACATTCAGTACTTC
cdr3_aa: CATEGPGTSGDIVYIQYF

v_call: TRBV29-1
d_call: .
j_call: TRBJ2-1
clone_size: .
cdr3_nt: TGCAGCGTTGAGGGTATTGGGGATGAGCAGTTCTTC
cdr3_aa: CSVEGIGDEQFF

v_call: TRBV29-1
d_call: TRBD1
j_call: TRBJ1-2
clone_size: few
cdr3_nt: TGCAGCGTGTTGGGACAGAACTATGGCTACACCTTC
cdr3_aa: CSVLGQNYGYTF

v_call: TRBV7-9
d_call: .
j_call: TRBJ2-5
clone_size: once
cdr3_nt: TGTGCCAGCAGCTTAGTGCTGGGGTGGGCAGAGACCCAGTACTTC
cdr3_aa: CASSLVLGWAETQYF

v_call: TRBV6-1
d_call: .
j_call: TRBJ2-1
clone_size: few
cdr3_nt: TGTGCCACCAGCATGGGTGAGCAGTTCTTC
cdr3_aa: CATSMGEQFF

v_call: TRBV10-3
d_call: TRBD2
j_call: TRBJ2-1
clone_size: .
cdr3_nt: TGTGCCATCAATGACGGGACTAGCGGGTTTATTGAGCAGTTCTTC
cdr3_aa: CAINDGTSGFIEQFF

v_call: TRBV5-5
d_call: .
j_call: TRBJ2-7
clone_size: .
cdr3_nt: TGTGCGAGCAGCTTTATAAGGACCTCCTACGAGCAGTACTTC
cdr3_aa: CASSFIRTSYEQYF

v_call: TRBV12-3/TRBV12-4
d_call: TRBD1
j_call: TRBJ1-2
clone_size: few
cdr3_nt: TGTGCCAGCAGTTTAGCGCGGCAGGGGGCGAGTGGCTACACCTTC
cdr3_aa: CASSLARQGASGYTF

v_call: TRBV20-1
d_call: .
j_call: TRBJ2-3
clone_size: few
cdr3_nt: TGCAGTGGCAAACCCCACTTGGGGACAGATACGCAGTATTTT
cdr3_aa: CSGKPHLGTDTQYF

v_call: TRBV11-2
d_call: .
j_call: TRBJ2-1
clone_size: few
cdr3_nt: TGTGCCAGCAGTTCTGGCGTCGGGAACAATGAGCAGTTCTTC
cdr3_aa: CASSSGVGNNEQFF

v_call: TRBV3-1
d_call: .
j_call: TRBJ2-1
clone_size: .
cdr3_nt: TGTGCCAGCAGCCCGGGCCGGGACTCCTACAATGAGCAGTTCTTC
cdr3_aa: CASSPGRDSYNEQFF

v_call: TRBV12-3/TRBV12-4
d_call: TRBD1
j_call: TRBJ2-1
clone_size: few
cdr3_nt: TGTGCCAGCGGCGTCCCGGGACAGGGAAATGAGCAGTTCTTC
cdr3_aa: CASGVPGQGNEQFF

v_call: TRBV29-1
d_call: TRBD2
j_call: TRBJ2-7
clone_size: .
cdr3_nt: TGCAGCGACAGTTCTAGCGGAGAGTACGAGCAGTACTTC
cdr3_aa: CSDSSSGEYEQYF

v_call: TRBV12-3/TRBV12-4
d_call: .
j_call: TRBJ2-7
clone_size: once
cdr3_nt: TGTGCCAGCAGCCCGGAGGTCGGGGCGGGGTACGAGCAGTACTTC
cdr3_aa: CASSPEVGAGYEQYF

v_call: TRBV12-3/TRBV12-4
d_call: TRBD1
j_call: TRBJ2-7
clone_size: .
cdr3_nt: TGTGCCAGCAGTCCGGACAGGGTTTACTACGAGCAGTACTTC
cdr3_aa: CASSPDRVYYEQYF

v_call: TRBV9
d_call: TRBD2
j_call: TRBJ2-6
clone_size: .
cdr3_nt: TGTGCCAGCAGCGTCCCGCATGGGAGGGCTGGGGCCAACGTCCTGACTTTC
cdr3_aa: CASSVPHGRAGANVLTF

v_call: TRBV9
d_call: .
j_call: TRBJ2-2
clone_size: .
cdr3_nt: TGTGCCAGCAGCCCCCAAGGGCGGCGGATATCCAACACCGGGGAGCTGTTTTTT
cdr3_aa: CASSPQGRRISNTGELFF

v_call: TRBV12-3/TRBV12-4
d_call: .
j_call: TRBJ2-7
clone_size: .
cdr3_nt: TGTGCCAGCAGTTTAGCGGACATACCCTACGAGCAGTACTTC
cdr3_aa: CASSLADIPYEQYF

v_call: TRBV7-6
d_call: TRBD1
j_call: TRBJ2-7
clone_size: .
cdr3_nt: TGTGCCAGCAGCCAGGACAGGGACTCCTACGAGCAGTACTTC
cdr3_aa: CASSQDRDSYEQYF

v_call: TRBV7-9
d_call: .
j_call: TRBJ1-1
clone_size: few
cdr3_nt: TGTGCCAGCAGCTTCGGTTCGGCTGTGAACACTGAAGCTTTCTTT
cdr3_aa: CASSFGSAVNTEAFF

v_call: TRBV6-2/TRBV6-3
d_call: TRBD2
j_call: TRBJ2-7
clone_size: .
cdr3_nt: TGTGCCAGCAGTTTAGGACTAGCGGACGACTACGAGCAGTACTTC
cdr3_aa: CASSLGLADDYEQYF

v_call: TRBV20-1
d_call: TRBD1
j_call: TRBJ2-7
clone_size: few
cdr3_nt: TGCAGTGCTCCGGACAGGCTCTTGTACGAGCAGTACTTC
cdr3_aa: CSAPDRLLYEQYF

v_call: TRBV6-5
d_call: .
j_call: TRBJ2-7
clone_size: few
cdr3_nt: TGTGCCAGCAGTTACTCGTACAGGGAATACGAGCAGTACTTC
cdr3_aa: CASSYSYREYEQYF

v_call: TRBV7-3
d_call: TRBD2
j_call: TRBJ2-3
clone_size: .
cdr3_nt: TGTGCCAGCAGCTACGGGGGGGCCTGGGGTACGCAGTATTTT
cdr3_aa: CASSYGGAWGTQYF

v_call: TRBV24-1
d_call: .
j_call: TRBJ2-7
clone_size: few
cdr3_nt: TGTGCCACCAGTGATTTGGGGACACCCTACGAGCAGTACTTC
cdr3_aa: CATSDLGTPYEQYF

v_call: TRBV7-9
d_call: .
j_call: TRBJ1-1
clone_size: .
cdr3_nt: TGTGCCAGCAGCTCGGGCCGCTCCAATGAAGCTTTCTTT
cdr3_aa: CASSSGRSNEAFF

v_call: TRBV25-1
d_call: .
j_call: TRBJ1-1
clone_size: .
cdr3_nt: TGTGCCAGCGCAACCGGGGCTGAAGCTTTCTTT
cdr3_aa: CASATGAEAFF